Listed here are 12 T cell receptor beta chains from one sample, sequenced in a study of PD-1 blockade in mismatch repair-deficient tumors. The data were produced by immunoSEQ multiplex PCR, yet TCRdb's version contains in-frame clones alone and is incomplete. Found here are 75,000 to 85,000 clones, 65% to 85% of them singletons; the top ten hold roughly 2.5%. The starting material was peripheral blood, obtained 12 weeks after starting pembrolizumab. These receptors were obtained from an adult with mismatch repair-deficient cancer.

The gene calls are TRBV2 and TRBJ2-2; D not certain. Germline V lookup: CDR1 SNHLY, CDR2 FYNNEI. The ends were cut back, 6 bases at V and 1 base at J, with 9 bases in the middle. The CDR3 spans 14 residues. Here the CDR3 DNA reads TGTGCCAGCAGGGACGGACGGAACACCGGGGAGCTGTTTTTT. As protein: CASRDGRNTGELFF.

This clone was seen a few times. The chain uses TRBV19 and TRBJ2-1; either TRBD1 or TRBD2 may fit D (6 bases each). Per the germline V gene, CDR1 is LNHDA and CDR2 is SQIVND (reference sequence). Trimming removed 10 bases from V and 7 bases from J, with 11 bases in between. CDR3 length equals 11 residues. CDR3 loop: CATRGQNEQFF. The DNA for the CDR3 is TGTGCCACCCGGGGGCAAAATGAGCAGTTCTTC.

The V gene is TRBV9, the J gene TRBJ2-3, with a possible D match to TRBD2 (6 bases). Trimming shortened V by 0 bases and J by 6 bases, and 14 bases separated the two germline ends. The CDR3 is 15 residues long. The germline gives CDR1 SGDLS, CDR2 YYNGEE. CDR3: CASSVDRDSRDTQYF. The DNA for the CDR3 is TGTGCCAGCAGCGTAGATAGGGACTCAAGGGATACGCAGTATTTT.

The genes are TRBV25-1 and TRBJ2-7; possibly TRBD2 for D (5 bases). The V end was cut by 8 bases, the J end by 4 bases, with 12 bases between. This CDR3 is 12 amino acids long. The germline V gene encodes CDR1 MGHDK and CDR2 SYGVNS. CDR3 loop: CASGLGGYEQYF. Here the CDR3 DNA reads TGTGCCAGCGGGTTAGGAGGTTACGAGCAGTACTTC.

Regarding this clone: The same CDR3 also results from other DNA sequences found in this sample. The V and J genes are TRBV27 and TRBJ2-3; 10 positions match TRBD2. The length of the CDR3 is 15 residues. Germline CDR1 reads MNHEY; CDR2 reads SMNVEV (reference sequence). The V segment lost 3 bases and the J segment 4 bases; nucleotides outside the gene matches: 4. The CDR3 sequence is CASSFGSGGPDTQYF. In nucleotides, the CDR3 is TGTGCCAGCAGTTTTGGTAGCGGGGGGCCAGATACGCAGTATTTT.

The rearrangement links TRBV6-5 to TRBJ2-4, with no clear D. Germline-derived CDR1 and CDR2 are MNHEY and SVGAGI. The CDR3 length is 13 residues. V shed 6 bases and J shed 5 bases, with 11 bases lying between them. CDR3 region: CASRDLVENIQYF. The CDR3 nucleotides are TGTGCCAGCAGAGACTTAGTGGAAAACATTCAGTACTTC.

J is TRBJ1-2 and V is TRBV5-6, with D perhaps TRBD1 (6 bases). The CDR3 extends over 14 amino acids. Deletions cut 2 bases from V and 3 bases from J, with 11 bases between. Germline-derived CDR1 and CDR2 are SGHDT and YYEEEE. CDR3 sequence: CASSLYRVYYGYTF. In DNA, the CDR3 is TGTGCCAGCAGCTTATACAGGGTATACTATGGCTACACCTTC.

This clone has just one count. The V and J genes are TRBV5-4 and TRBJ2-6; 7 bases align to TRBD1. CDR3 size: 19 residues. Germline-derived CDR1 and CDR2 are SGHNT and YYREEE (reference sequence). J lost 3 bases, V lost 3 bases, and 15 bases had no gene match. The CDR3 sequence is CASSSETGRLLSGANVLTF. Written as DNA, the CDR3 is TGTGCCAGCAGCTCGGAGACAGGGCGGCTTTTGAGTGGGGCCAACGTCCTGACTTTC.

Concerning this clone itself: One end of the junction does not line up with germline, which may come from a read error. The chain couples TRBV5-3 to TRBJ2-2; D is unclear. TRBV5-3 is designated an ORF whose function remains uncertain. The CDR3 sequence is 15 residues long. The CDR3 loop reads CASSSLVVYTGELFF. The DNA for the CDR3 is TGTGCCAGCAGCTCACTGGTAGTATACACCGGGGAGCTGTTTTTT.

J is TRBJ2-1 and V is TRBV19, with 10 bases matching TRBD2. V dropped 3 bases and J dropped 6; count of bases not matched to a gene: 11. CDR3 length: 17 residues. Germline CDR1 reads LNHDA; CDR2 reads SQIVND (reference sequence). The CDR3 sequence: CASSIGLAGVSGNEQFF. DNA of the CDR3: TGTGCCAGTAGTATCGGGCTAGCGGGAGTAAGTGGCAATGAGCAGTTCTTC. The full variable domain, its missing parts supplied by reference TRBV19 and TRBJ2-1, is DGGITQSPKYLFRKEGQNVTLSCEQNLNHDAMYWYRQDPGQGLRLIYYSQIVNDFQKGDIAEGYSVSREKKESFPLTVTSAQKNPTAFYLCASSIGLAGVSGNEQFFGPGTRLTVL.

This rearrangement joins TRBV5-4 to TRBJ1-2; a weak D match, TRBD1 (5 bases). Between the trimmed V and J ends, which lost 2 bases and 1 base, there was a span of 12 bases. Germline CDR1 SGHNT, CDR2 YYREEE (reference sequence). CDR3 length: 15 amino acids. Here the CDR3 DNA reads TGTGCCAGCAGCTTCGTCCAGGGAAATAACTATGGCTACACCTTC. Translated: CASSFVQGNNYGYTF. Full variable domain (rest looked up from reference TRBV5-4 and TRBJ1-2): ETGVTQSPTHLIKTRGQQVTLRCSSQSGHNTVSWYQQALGQGPQFIFQYYREEENGRGNFPPRFSGLQFPNYSSELNVNALELDDSALYLCASSFVQGNNYGYTFGSGTRLTVV.

The rearrangement links TRBV2 to TRBJ1-2; 8 bases match TRBD1. Germline assignment: CDR1 SNHLY and CDR2 FYNNEI. The length of the CDR3 is 13 residues. The V segment lost 2 bases and the J segment 6 bases; nucleotides outside the gene matches: 2. The DNA of the CDR3 is TGTGCCAGCAGTGAACCAGGGGGCGATGGCTACACCTTC. This translates into CASSEPGGDGYTF.